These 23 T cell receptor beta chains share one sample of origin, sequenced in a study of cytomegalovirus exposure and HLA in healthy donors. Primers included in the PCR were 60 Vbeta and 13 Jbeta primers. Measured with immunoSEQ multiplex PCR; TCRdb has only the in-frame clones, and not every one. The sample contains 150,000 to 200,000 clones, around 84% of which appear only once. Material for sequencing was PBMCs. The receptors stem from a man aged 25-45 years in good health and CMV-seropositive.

The CDR3, as DNA: TGTGCCAGCAGCCCGGTGGGGGCGAGTACCGGGGAGCTGTTTTTT. It specifies CASSPVGASTGELFF. The chain joins TRBV7-2 to TRBJ2-2; weak D call: TRBD1 (6 bases). The V end was cut by 5 bases, the J end by 5 bases, with 15 bases between. The CDR3 loop spans 15 amino acids. CDR1 and CDR2 (germline): SGHTA, FQGNSA.

The CDR3 DNA reads TGTGCCAGTAGTATCCCGGGTCTTGAGAACTATGGCTACACCTTC. This translates into CASSIPGLENYGYTF. The chain links TRBV19 to TRBJ1-2; D gene uncertain. Germline V CDR1 and CDR2: LNHDA, SQIVND (reference sequence). V shed 3 bases and J shed 2 bases, with 13 bases lying between them. The CDR3 has 15 residues.

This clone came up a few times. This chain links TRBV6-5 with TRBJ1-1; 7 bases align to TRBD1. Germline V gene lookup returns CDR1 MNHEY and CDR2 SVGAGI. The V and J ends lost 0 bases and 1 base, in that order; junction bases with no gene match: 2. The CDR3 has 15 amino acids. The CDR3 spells CASSYSGGGNTEAFF. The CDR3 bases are TGTGCCAGCAGTTACTCAGGGGGCGGGAACACTGAAGCTTTCTTT.

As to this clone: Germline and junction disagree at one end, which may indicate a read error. The chain's CDR3 is CAISEGSSNQPQHF. CDR3 DNA: TGTGCCATCAGTGAGGGAAGTAGCAATCAACCCCAGCATTTT. The chain carries TRBV10-3 and TRBJ1-5, with unresolved D. Germline lookup yields CDR1 ENHRY and CDR2 SYGVKD. The CDR3 runs to 14 residues.

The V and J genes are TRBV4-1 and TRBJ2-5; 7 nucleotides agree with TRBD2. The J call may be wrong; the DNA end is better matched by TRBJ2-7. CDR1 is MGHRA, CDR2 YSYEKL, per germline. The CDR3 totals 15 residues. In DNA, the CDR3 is TGCGCCAGCAGCCAAGCCGGGGGGAGCTCCTACGAGCAGTACTTC. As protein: CASSQAGGSSYEQYF.

In nucleotides, the CDR3 is TGTGCCAGCAGCGGTTCCGGGACTAGCGGTTACAATGAGCAGTTCTTC. Its protein product is CASSGSGTSGYNEQFF. The rearrangement links TRBV9 to TRBJ2-1; 11 positions match TRBD2. Trimming took 3 bases from V and 4 from J; bases not matched to a gene: 6. The CDR3 contains 16 residues. The V gene's germline CDR1 is SGDLS and CDR2 YYNGEE.

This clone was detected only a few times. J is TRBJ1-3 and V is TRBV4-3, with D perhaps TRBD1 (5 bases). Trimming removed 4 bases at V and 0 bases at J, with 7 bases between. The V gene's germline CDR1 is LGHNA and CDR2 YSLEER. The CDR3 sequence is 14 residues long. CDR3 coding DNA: TGCGCCAGCAGCCTCCAGGGCTCTGGAAACACCATATATTTT. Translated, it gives CASSLQGSGNTIYF.

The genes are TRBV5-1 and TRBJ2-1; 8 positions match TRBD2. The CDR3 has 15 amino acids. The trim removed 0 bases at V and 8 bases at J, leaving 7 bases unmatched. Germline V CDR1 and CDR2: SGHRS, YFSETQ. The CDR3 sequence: CASSLAAGELDEQFF. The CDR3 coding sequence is TGCGCCAGCAGCTTGGCAGCGGGAGAATTGGATGAGCAGTTCTTC.

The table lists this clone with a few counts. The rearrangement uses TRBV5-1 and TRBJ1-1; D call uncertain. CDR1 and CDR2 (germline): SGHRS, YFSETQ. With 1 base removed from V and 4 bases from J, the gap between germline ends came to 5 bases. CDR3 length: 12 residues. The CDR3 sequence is CASSLFGTEAFF. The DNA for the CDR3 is TGCGCCAGCAGCTTGTTCGGCACTGAAGCTTTCTTT.

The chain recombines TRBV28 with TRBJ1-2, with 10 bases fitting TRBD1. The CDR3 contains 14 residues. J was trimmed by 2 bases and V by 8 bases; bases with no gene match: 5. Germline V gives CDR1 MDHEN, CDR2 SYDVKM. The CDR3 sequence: CASGTGVFNYGYTF. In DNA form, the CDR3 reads TGTGCCAGCGGGACAGGGGTCTTCAACTATGGCTACACCTTC.

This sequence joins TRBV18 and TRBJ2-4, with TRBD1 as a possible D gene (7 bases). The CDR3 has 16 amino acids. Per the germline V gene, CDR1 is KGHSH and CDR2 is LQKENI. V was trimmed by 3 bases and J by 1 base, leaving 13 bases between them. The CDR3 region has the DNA TGTGCCAGCTCACCCAGGGGGGCTAATGCCAAAAACATTCAGTACTTC. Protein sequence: CASSPRGANAKNIQYF.

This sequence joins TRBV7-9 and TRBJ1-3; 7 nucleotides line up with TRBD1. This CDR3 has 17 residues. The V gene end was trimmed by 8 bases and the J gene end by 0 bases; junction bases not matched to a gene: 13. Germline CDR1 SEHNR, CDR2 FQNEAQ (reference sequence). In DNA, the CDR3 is TGTGCCAGCCAAAACCCCGGGACAGCCTCCTCTGGAAACACCATATATTTT. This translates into CASQNPGTASSGNTIYF.

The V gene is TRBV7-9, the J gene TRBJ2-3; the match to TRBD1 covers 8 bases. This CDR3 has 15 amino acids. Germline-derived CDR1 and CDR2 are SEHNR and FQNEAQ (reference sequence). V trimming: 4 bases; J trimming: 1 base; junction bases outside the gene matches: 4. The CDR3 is CASSSSGQGTDTQYF. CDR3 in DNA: TGTGCCAGCAGCTCCTCGGGACAGGGCACAGATACGCAGTATTTT.

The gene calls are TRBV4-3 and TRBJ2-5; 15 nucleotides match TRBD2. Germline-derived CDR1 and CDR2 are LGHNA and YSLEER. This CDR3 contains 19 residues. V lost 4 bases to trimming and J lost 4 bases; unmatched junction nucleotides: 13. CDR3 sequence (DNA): TGCGCCAGCAGCCCATCCCTTGGACTAGCGGGAGGGGCCCGAGAGACCCAGTACTTC. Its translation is CASSPSLGLAGGARETQYF.

CDR3 region: CASRSGLGSGEQYV. The CDR3 region has the DNA TGTGCCAGCAGGTCGGGACTAGGCTCGGGGGAGCAGTACGTC. The chain is built from TRBV5-4 and TRBJ2-7, with TRBD2 identical over 8 bases. CDR3 length: 14 amino acids. The trim removed 5 bases at V and 7 bases at J, leaving 11 bases unmatched. Per germline, CDR1 SGHNT and CDR2 YYREEE (reference sequence).

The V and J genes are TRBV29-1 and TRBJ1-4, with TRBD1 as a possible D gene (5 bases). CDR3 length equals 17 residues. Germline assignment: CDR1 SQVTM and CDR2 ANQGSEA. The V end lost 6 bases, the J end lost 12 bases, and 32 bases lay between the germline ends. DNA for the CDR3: TGCAGCGTCGCCACCTGGGGAGGGGCAAAAAGTCCGGAGGAACTGTTTTTT. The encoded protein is CSVATWGGAKSPEELFF.

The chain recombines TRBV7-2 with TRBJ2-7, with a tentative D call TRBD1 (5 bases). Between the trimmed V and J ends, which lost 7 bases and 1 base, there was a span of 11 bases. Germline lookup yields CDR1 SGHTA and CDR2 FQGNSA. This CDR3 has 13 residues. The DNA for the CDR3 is TGTGCCAGCAAGACAGAATGGTCCTACGAGCAGTACGTC. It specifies CASKTEWSYEQYV.

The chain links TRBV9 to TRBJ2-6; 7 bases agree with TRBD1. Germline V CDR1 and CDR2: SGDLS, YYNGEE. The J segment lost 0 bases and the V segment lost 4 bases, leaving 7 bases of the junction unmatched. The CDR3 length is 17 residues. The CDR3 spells CASSRDSSSSGANVLTF. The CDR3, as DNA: TGTGCCAGCAGCCGGGACAGTTCTTCCTCTGGGGCCAACGTCCTGACTTTC.

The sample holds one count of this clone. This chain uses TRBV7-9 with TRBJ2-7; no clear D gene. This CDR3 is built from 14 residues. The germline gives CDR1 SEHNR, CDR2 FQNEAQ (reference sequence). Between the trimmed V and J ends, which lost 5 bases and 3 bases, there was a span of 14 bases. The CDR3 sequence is CASSHSDGNYEQYV. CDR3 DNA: TGTGCCAGCAGCCACTCAGACGGAAACTACGAGCAGTACGTC.

The CDR3 protein is CASSFGTGMSYEQYV. CDR3 sequence (DNA): TGCGCCAGCAGCTTTGGGACAGGAATGTCCTACGAGCAGTACGTC. The V call is TRBV5-1, the J call TRBJ2-7; TRBD1 aligns across 8 bases. The CDR3 is 15 residues long. V lost 2 bases and J lost 1; bases outside the gene matches: 5. Germline V CDR1 and CDR2: SGHRS, YFSETQ.

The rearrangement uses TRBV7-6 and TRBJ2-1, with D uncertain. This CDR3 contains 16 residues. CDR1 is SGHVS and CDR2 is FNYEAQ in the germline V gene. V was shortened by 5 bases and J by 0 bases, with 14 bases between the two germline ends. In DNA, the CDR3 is TGTGCCAGCAGCCCAAGACTGAGGAGCTCCTACAATGAGCAGTTCTTC. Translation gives CASSPRLRSSYNEQFF.

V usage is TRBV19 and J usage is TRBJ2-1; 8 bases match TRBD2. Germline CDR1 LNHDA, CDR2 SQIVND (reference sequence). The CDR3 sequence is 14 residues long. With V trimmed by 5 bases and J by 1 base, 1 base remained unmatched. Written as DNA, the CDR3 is TGTGCCAGTAGTTTAGCGGGATCCTACAATGAGCAGTTCTTC. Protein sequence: CASSLAGSYNEQFF.

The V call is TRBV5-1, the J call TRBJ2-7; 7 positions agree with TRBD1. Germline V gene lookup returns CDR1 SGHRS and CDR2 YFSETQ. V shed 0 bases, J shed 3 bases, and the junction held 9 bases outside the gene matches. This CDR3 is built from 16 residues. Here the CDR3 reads CASSLGLRGRVYEQYF. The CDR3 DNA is TGCGCCAGCAGCTTGGGGCTGAGGGGGCGAGTCTACGAGCAGTACTTC.